This T cell receptor (beta chain) was recovered during a study of T cells after yellow fever vaccination. Study overall: Preparation of the low-cell-number fractions used SMART-Seq v4 Ultra Low Input.

CDR1 LGHNA and CDR2 YSLEER come from the germline V gene. This CDR3 comprises 15 residues. Trimming removed 4 bases at V and 8 bases at J, with 18 bases between. Via MiXCR, TCRdb re-called the 5' RACE reads, giving one row per CDR3 protein. The sample lists roughly 170,000 distinct CDR3 sequences, roughly a tenth occurring once. Broader study findings: Primary-vaccination clones mostly resurfaced post-booster (under 98% CD4, just under 90% CD8). Clonotypes appearing in both CD4 and CD8 compartments existed, and their share was small.

This clonotype was counted a few times. Its antigen remains unidentified. This specimen consisted of CD8+ T cells sorted from PBMCs, obtained 45 days after the yellow fever booster vaccination. This rearrangement joins TRBV4-3 to TRBJ2-1; D is possibly TRBD1 or TRBD2 (6 bases each). The TCR comes from a man aged 18 to 30 who received the YFV17D yellow fever vaccine. CDR3 protein: CASSPRGRVIDEQFF. CDR3 coding DNA: TGCGCCAGCAGCCCCCGGGGGCGGGTCATAGATGAGCAGTTCTTC.